The sequence of this T cell receptor beta chain was determined in a study of OX40 agonist ivuxolimab in advanced cancers. Study-level results: Those patients achieving a partial response at 0.1-3.0 mg/kg showed among the lowest clonal expansion.

Sequencing was performed with immunoSEQ multiplex PCR; in TCRdb, only in-frame clones are kept and a portion is missing. The sample has tens of thousands of clones, approximately 91% seen once. Comments on this clone: No antigen is known for it.

Germline V gene sequence: CDR1 MNHEY, CDR2 SVGAGI. V lost 4 bases, J lost 5 bases, and 17 bases lay in between. The CDR3 covers 16 residues. The chain employs TRBV6-5 and TRBJ2-2, with D possibly being TRBD1 (6 bases). Here the sequenced sample was CD4+ or CD8+ T cells sorted from blood, taken in a trial of the OX40 agonist ivuxolimab. The sequence came from an adult with an advanced solid tumor such as melanoma, head and neck, liver or kidney cancer. The DNA of the CDR3 is TGTGCCAGCAGTTGGTGGGCAGGGGATTCTACCGGGGAGCTGTTTTTT. Protein product: CASSWWAGDSTGELFF.